A selection of T cell receptor beta chains follows, all from one sample in a study of beta chain features in type 1 diabetes. Some clones are missing from TCRdb's copy, which holds only in-frame ones; the method was immunoSEQ multiplex PCR. The sample yields about 140,000 clones, roughly 9.7% seen once. Sequenced input: central memory CD4+ T cells from blood. The receptor source for this set is a woman aged 35 to 49 in good health. Both conserved end residues are part of each CDR3. D genes are given only for firm matches. Size values are once, few and many counts, or a class for expanded clones, and some rows have none.

d_call,v_call,clone_size,j_call,cdr3_nt,cdr3_aa
NA,TRBV18,NA,TRBJ1-1,TGTGCCAGCTCACGTGGGGGGGAAACTGAAGCTTTCTTT,CASSRGGETEAFF
NA,TRBV6-5,few,TRBJ2-5,TGTGCCAGCAACCGGGGGAACCAAGAGACCCAGTACTTC,CASNRGNQETQYF
TRBD1,TRBV5-6,few,TRBJ2-2,TGTGCCAGCAGCTCAATAGGGGGCTCCACCGGGGAGCTGTTTTTT,CASSSIGGSTGELFF
TRBD2,TRBV5-1,NA,TRBJ2-1,TGCGCCAGCAGAAAAAGCGGGGGGTCATACAATGAGCAGTTCTTC,CASRKSGGSYNEQFF
TRBD1,TRBV5-1,NA,TRBJ1-2,TGCGCCAGCAGCTTGGGGACAGGGGACTATGGCTACACCTTC,CASSLGTGDYGYTF
NA,TRBV5-1,few,TRBJ2-1,TGCGCCAGCAGCTTATCGGGGGTCTCTTACAATGAGCAGTTCTTC,CASSLSGVSYNEQFF
NA,TRBV14,few,TRBJ2-3,TGTGCCAGCAGCCAAGATAAGCTGGGCCCAAGCACAGATACGCAGTATTTT,CASSQDKLGPSTDTQYF
TRBD2,TRBV5-4,few,TRBJ2-7,TGTGCCAGCAGCTTGGCCTCAAGCGGGGGCCGACGAGAGCAGTACTTC,CASSLASSGGRREQYF
NA,TRBV28,few,TRBJ2-1,TGTGCCAGCCTAAGGTTCTCGGGTGAGCAGTTCTTC,CASLRFSGEQFF
TRBD2,TRBV11-2,few,TRBJ2-7,TGTGCCAGCAGCTTCGGACTAGAGGGCGAGCAGTACTTC,CASSFGLEGEQYF
TRBD1,TRBV7-9,few,TRBJ1-5,TGTGCCAGCAGCGGACAGGTTAGCAATCAGCCCCAGCATTTT,CASSGQVSNQPQHF
NA,TRBV28,many,TRBJ1-6,TGTGCCAGCACCACGGGACTGGGGAATTCACCCCTCCACTTT,CASTTGLGNSPLHF
TRBD2,TRBV5-5,few,TRBJ2-2,TGTGCCAGCAGCTTGACTAGCGGGGGGGCCGGGCCCGGGGAGCTGTTTTTT,CASSLTSGGAGPGELFF
TRBD1,TRBV9,NA,TRBJ2-3,TGTGCCAGCACGTGGGGACAGGTCAGAGATACGCAGTATTTT,CASTWGQVRDTQYF
NA,TRBV2,NA,TRBJ1-1,TGTGCCAGCAGTTCTACAGGGAGGGTGACTGAAGCTTTCTTT,CASSSTGRVTEAFF
NA,TRBV10-3,NA,TRBJ2-5,TGTGCCATCAGTCTAGCAGCCACAGAGACCCAGTACTTC,CAISLAATETQYF
NA,TRBV15,NA,TRBJ1-6,TGTGCCACCAGCAGAGATGGTCGGGGGGGAAGTTCACCCCTCCACTTT,CATSRDGRGGSSPLHF
TRBD1,TRBV18,few,TRBJ2-1,TGTGCCAGCTCACTCGGGACAGGGGTTAGCAATGAGCAGTTCTTC,CASSLGTGVSNEQFF
NA,TRBV11-2,NA,TRBJ2-7,TGTGCCAGCAGCTTAGATTCAGGGCTCGACGAGCAGTACTTC,CASSLDSGLDEQYF
TRBD1,TRBV2,few,TRBJ1-5,TGTGCCAGCAGCACGGGACAGACGAGCAATCAGCCCCAGCATTTT,CASSTGQTSNQPQHF
TRBD1,TRBV10-2,NA,TRBJ2-7,TGCGCCAGCGGACAGGGCGGTTTATACGAGCAGTACTTC,CASGQGGLYEQYF
NA,TRBV5-4,NA,TRBJ2-7,TGTGCCAGCAGCTCTAGGAGGGGCGCAGGATTCGAGCAGTACTTC,CASSSRRGAGFEQYF
NA,TRBV7-2,NA,TRBJ1-2,TGTGCCAGCAGCCCCAGGGAAGGCTACACCTTC,CASSPREGYTF
NA,TRBV6-5,few,TRBJ2-7,TGTGCCAGCAGATATAGAACTGGTCCCTACGAGCAGTACTTC,CASRYRTGPYEQYF
NA,TRBV9,few,TRBJ2-7,TGTGCCAGCAGCCCTTTCGGGGGGCGGAACGAGCAGTACTTC,CASSPFGGRNEQYF
NA,TRBV7-8,NA,TRBJ2-7,TGTGCCAGCAGCCTCAAATACAGGGCTTGGGAGCAGTACTTC,CASSLKYRAWEQYF
NA,TRBV2,NA,TRBJ1-1,TGTGCCAGCAGAACACAGGACAGAAGGCCTGAAGCTTTCTTT,CASRTQDRRPEAFF
TRBD2,TRBV15,many,TRBJ2-3,TGTGCCACCAGCAGAGACTATCGCGGGGGGGCAGAAGATACGCAGTATTTT,CATSRDYRGGAEDTQYF
TRBD2,TRBV7-2,NA,TRBJ2-2,TGTGCCAGCAGCTTACGCGGACTAGCGGGGACGAACACCGGGGAGCTGTTTTTT,CASSLRGLAGTNTGELFF
NA,TRBV6-5,NA,TRBJ1-2,TGTGCCAGCAGTCTAACAGGGTTTGGCTACACCTTC,CASSLTGFGYTF
TRBD1,TRBV7-6,few,TRBJ1-6,TGTGCCAGCAGCCCAGGACAGGGGGGGATTTATAATTCACCCCTCCACTTT,CASSPGQGGIYNSPLHF